This T cell receptor beta chain was recovered during a study of blood T cell repertoires in COVID-19. The CDR3 covers 15 residues. CDR1 is SGHDT and CDR2 is YYEEEE in the germline V gene. V lost 1 base and J lost 5, with 16 bases in between. In the study's own analysis: By means of reference gene primer amplification, nucleated cell counts were estimated. Clones were sequenced by immunoSEQ multiplex PCR, and TCRdb holds only the in-frame ones, with some missing. V and J calls plus clone size are reproduced from that table; the DNA served to infer D and trimming. The sample contains 240,000 or so clones, around 86% of which appear only once.

Sequencing was carried out using peripheral blood. The TCR originated in a woman aged 25-40 years who had recovered from COVID-19. The chain has TRBV5-6 and TRBJ2-7; tentative D call: TRBD1 (6 bases). Here the CDR3 DNA reads TGTGCCAGCAGCTTGACCAGGACAGCTTGGGACGAGCAGTACTTC. Protein product: CASSLTRTAWDEQYF.